A single count supports the clone carrying this T cell receptor (beta chain). What it recognizes is unknown. This entry is derived from a study of graft-versus-host responses after intestinal transplantation. Study information: Every recipient had anti-thymocyte globulin induction and around 3 years of tacrolimus plus steroids.

Study observations and caveats: GvH clonotypes were identified within recipient marrow, with a subset emerging first in ileum or blood. The presence of high graft-versus-host to host-versus-graft clonal ratios in allografts characterized patients with graft-donor T cell macrochimerism. Maximum circulating GvH clone levels tracked with early post-transplant HvG decreases.

Sequencing used immunoSEQ multiplex PCR; TCRdb keeps in-frame clones, though not all of them. Among 41,000 or so clones listed, 85% to 95% were seen once. CDR1 is SGHAT and CDR2 is FQNNGV in the germline V gene. V was pared by 0 bases and J by 5 bases, with 1 base between. There are 12 residues in the CDR3. This TCR derives from a human donor who was the organ donor for an intestinal transplant. The V call is TRBV11-2, the J call TRBJ2-2; no clear D. The material was unstimulated CD8+ T cells sorted from spleen or lymph node cells, obtained before transplant. In DNA, the CDR3 is TGTGCCAGCAGCTTAGATACCGGGGAGCTGTTTTTT. As protein: CASSLDTGELFF.